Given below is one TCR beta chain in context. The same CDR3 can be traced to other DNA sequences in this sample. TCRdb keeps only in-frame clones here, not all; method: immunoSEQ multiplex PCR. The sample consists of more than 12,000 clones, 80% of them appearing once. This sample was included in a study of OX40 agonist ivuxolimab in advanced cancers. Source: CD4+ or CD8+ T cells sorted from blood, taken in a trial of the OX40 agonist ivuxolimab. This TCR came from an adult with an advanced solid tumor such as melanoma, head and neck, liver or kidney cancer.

CDR3 in DNA: TGCGCCAGCAGCCAAGATAGACTAGCGGGAGTGAATGAGCAGTTCTTC. Translation gives CASSQDRLAGVNEQFF. J is TRBJ2-1 and V is TRBV4-1; 12 bases map to TRBD2. Germline assignment: CDR1 MGHRA and CDR2 YSYEKL. The V segment lost 0 bases and the J segment 7 bases; nucleotides outside the gene matches: 4. The CDR3 is 16 residues long.